The 10 T cell receptor beta chains below come from one sample, sequenced in a study of CD8 T cells in Susac syndrome. With random hexamers, about 0.5 to 1 ug RNA was reverse transcribed. A single record per CDR3 protein comes from TCRdb applying MiXCR to the immunoSEQ multiplex PCR reads. This table has around 180,000 distinct CDR3 sequences, around 94% appearing once. Sequenced sample: CD4+ T cells from PBMCs. The receptor set was obtained from a human donor with Susac syndrome.

The chain employs TRBV5-4 and TRBJ2-7; 8 bases match TRBD1. Germline V lookup: CDR1 SGHNT, CDR2 YYREEE (reference sequence). This CDR3 spans 15 amino acids. With V trimmed by 5 bases and J by 2 bases, 9 bases remained unmatched. The CDR3 loop reads CASRSTGEATYEQYF. The CDR3 DNA reads as TGTGCCAGCAGATCGACAGGGGAGGCCACCTACGAGCAGTACTTC.

V is TRBV28 and J is TRBJ2-7; TRBD1 is a possible D gene (6 bases). V was shortened by 9 bases and J by 3 bases, with 27 bases between the two germline ends. Germline CDR1 is MDHEN and CDR2 is SYDVKM. The CDR3 totals 17 residues. In DNA form, the CDR3 reads TGTGCCAGTACCGACAGGCTTCCACGTCGGGCCAACTACGAGCAGTACTTC. Translated: CASTDRLPRRANYEQYF.

This rearrangement joins TRBV20-1 to TRBJ1-4; D might be TRBD1 (6 bases). Germline CDR1 is DFQATT and CDR2 is SNEGSKA (reference sequence). CDR3 size: 14 residues. V dropped 0 bases and J dropped 6 bases, with 11 bases sitting between them. The CDR3 region is CSARDKRGDEKLFF. The CDR3 bases are TGCAGTGCTAGAGATAAGAGGGGGGATGAAAAACTGTTTTTT.

The V and J genes are TRBV7-2 and TRBJ2-5; D may be TRBD2 (5 bases). Germline V CDR1 and CDR2: SGHTA, FQGNSA. The CDR3 loop spans 11 amino acids. Trimming removed 2 bases from V and 11 bases from J, with 9 bases in between. The CDR3 protein is CASSLLAQQYF. The CDR3 nucleotides are TGTGCCAGCAGCTTATTAGCGCAACAGTACTTC. The whole variable domain, filled in from reference TRBV7-2 and TRBJ2-5, reads GAGVSQSPSNKVTEKGKDVELRCDPISGHTALYWYRQSLGQGLEFLIYFQGNSAPDKSGLPSDRFSAERTGGSVSTLTIQRTQQEDSAVYLCASSLLAQQYFGPGTRLLVL.

This rearrangement joins TRBV19 to TRBJ2-5; 11 bases match TRBD2. Unmatched junction bases numbered 9, after V lost 6 bases and J lost 0 bases. From germline, CDR1 is LNHDA and CDR2 SQIVND (reference sequence). The length of the CDR3 is 17 residues. CDR3 region: CASSLRASGGYQETQYF. DNA for the CDR3: TGTGCCAGTAGCCTCCGGGCTAGCGGGGGGTACCAAGAGACCCAGTACTTC. The full variable domain, in which reference TRBV19 and TRBJ2-5 provide the parts outside the CDR3, is DGGITQSPKYLFRKEGQNVTLSCEQNLNHDAMYWYRQDPGQGLRLIYYSQIVNDFQKGDIAEGYSVSREKKESFPLTVTSAQKNPTAFYLCASSLRASGGYQETQYFGPGTRLLVL.

This rearrangement joins TRBV27 to TRBJ1-1, with a possible D match to TRBD1 (5 bases). The germline V and J ends were trimmed by 2 bases and 1 base, with 11 bases remaining between them. The CDR3 is 15 residues long. Germline V CDR1 and CDR2: MNHEY, SMNVEV (reference sequence). CDR3 in amino acids: CASSLKGMANTEAFF. The CDR3 DNA follows: TGTGCCAGCAGTTTAAAGGGGATGGCGAACACTGAAGCTTTCTTT.

This clonotype was seen only once. V usage is TRBV4-2 and J usage is TRBJ2-3; no clear D gene. The CDR3 has 15 residues. Trimming stripped 0 bases from V and 1 base from J, with 8 bases between. Germline V gene data show CDR1 as LGHNA and CDR2 as YNFKEQ. The CDR3: CASSQDILRTDTQYF. The CDR3 nucleotides read TGTGCCAGCAGCCAAGATATTCTGCGCACAGATACGCAGTATTTT.

The chain recombines TRBV4-2 with TRBJ2-1; D not certain. V was trimmed by 0 bases and J by 0 bases, leaving 6 bases between them. The CDR3 spans 15 residues. Germline lookup yields CDR1 LGHNA and CDR2 YNFKEQ. The CDR3 DNA sequence: TGTGCCAGCAGCCAAGAACTAAGCTCCTACAATGAGCAGTTCTTC. Protein product: CASSQELSSYNEQFF.

The rearrangement links TRBV19 to TRBJ1-5; TRBD1 might be the D (6 bases). The V gene's germline CDR1 is LNHDA and CDR2 SQIVND (reference sequence). The V end was cut by 6 bases, the J end by 0 bases, with 12 bases between. This CDR3 spans 15 amino acids. The CDR3 DNA reads TGTGCCAGTAGGATACAGGGAAATAGCAATCAGCCCCAGCATTTT. Translated, it gives CASRIQGNSNQPQHF.

This chain connects TRBV7-9 to TRBJ1-5, with no clear D. The germline gives CDR1 SEHNR, CDR2 FQNEAQ (reference sequence). V lost 1 base and J 1 base, leaving 11 bases between the germline ends. CDR3 length: 16 amino acids. The CDR3 DNA is TGTGCCAGCAGCTTAGTTTCAGGTCGGAGCAATCAGCCCCAGCATTTT. Translation gives CASSLVSGRSNQPQHF.